A single sample is the source of the 9 T cell receptor beta chains below, sequenced in a study of blood T cell repertoires in COVID-19. Produced via immunoSEQ multiplex PCR; TCRdb's table is partial and in-frame only. Of about 230,000 clones listed, over 70% are singletons. Sequencing was carried out using peripheral blood. These receptor sequences come from a man aged 40-49 years with active or convalescent COVID-19.

V usage is TRBV24-1 and J usage is TRBJ1-1; 8 nucleotides align to TRBD1. The V segment lost 6 bases and the J segment 6 bases; nucleotides outside the gene matches: 8. CDR3 length: 14 residues. CDR1 is KGHDR and CDR2 is SFDVKD in the germline V gene. This chain's CDR3 is CATSSNRGIAEAFF. CDR3 sequence (DNA): TGTGCCACCAGTTCTAACAGGGGGATCGCTGAAGCTTTCTTT.

This clone has a handful of counts. This sequence joins TRBV24-1 and TRBJ2-7; D perhaps matches TRBD2 (5 bases). Germline CDR1 and CDR2: KGHDR and SFDVKD. CDR3 length: 14 residues. Trimming stripped 3 bases from V and 7 bases from J, with 15 bases between. The DNA for the CDR3 is TGTGCCACCAGTGATCCGGGTCACTCGGGAGAGCAGTACTTC. It translates to CATSDPGHSGEQYF.

The chain employs TRBV6-1 and TRBJ2-2, with 9 bases matching TRBD1. Losses at the gene ends were 4 bases for V and 3 bases for J; bases not matched to a gene: 9. The CDR3 is 17 amino acids. The germline V gene encodes CDR1 MNHNS and CDR2 SASEGT. The CDR3: CASSVVTGGGDTGELFF. The CDR3 DNA reads TGTGCCAGCAGTGTTGTTACAGGGGGCGGCGACACCGGGGAGCTGTTTTTT.

The chain is built from TRBV6-5 and TRBJ1-2; TRBD1 matches 7 bases. The CDR3 consists of 12 residues. V gave up 10 bases and J gave up 8 bases; unmatched junction bases: 10. CDR1 and CDR2 (germline): MNHEY, SVGAGI. CDR3 protein: CAIGTAVEGYTF. The CDR3 coding sequence is TGTGCCATCGGGACAGCGGTTGAGGGCTACACCTTC.

The chain joins TRBV9 to TRBJ2-2; D not certain. CDR3 length: 17 residues. Germline CDR1 reads SGDLS; CDR2 reads YYNGEE. Trimming took off 4 bases at V and 0 bases at J, with 16 bases between the two ends. This CDR3 is CASSKGRGSTNTGELFF. The CDR3 nucleotides read TGTGCCAGCAGCAAAGGCCGAGGCAGTACGAACACCGGGGAGCTGTTTTTT.

The V call is TRBV29-1, the J call TRBJ2-3; TRBD2 is a possible D gene (6 bases). This CDR3 is built from 14 residues. Trimming shortened V by 4 bases and J by 2 bases, and 13 bases separated the two germline ends. From germline, CDR1 is SQVTM and CDR2 ANQGSEA. CDR3 nucleotides: TGCAGCGTTGCTAGGACTACGTACACAGATACGCAGTATTTT. This gives the protein CSVARTTYTDTQYF.

J is TRBJ1-2 and V is TRBV3-1 (or the pseudogene TRBV3-2), with 7 bases aligning to TRBD1. After removal of 2 bases from V and 3 bases from J, the junction contained 12 bases not matched to a gene. Germline lookup yields CDR1 LGHDT and CDR2 YNNKEL (reference sequence). This CDR3 region has 17 residues. The CDR3 DNA is TGTGCCAGCAGCCAATCAACAGGGGTCCGGCGATACTATGGCTACACCTTC. Amino acids: CASSQSTGVRRYYGYTF.

This chain links TRBV27 with TRBJ1-4, with TRBD1 matching over 7 bases. Germline-derived CDR1 and CDR2 are MNHEY and SMNVEV (reference sequence). This CDR3 has 16 residues. V was pared by 5 bases and J by 0 bases, with 6 bases of the junction left unmatched. The CDR3 DNA follows: TGTGCCAGCAGTCCCGAGACAGGGCCAACTAATGAAAAACTGTTTTTT. The encoded protein is CASSPETGPTNEKLFF.

The chain employs TRBV7-6 and TRBJ2-1; 11 positions match TRBD2. After removal of 2 bases from V and 13 bases from J, the junction contained 7 bases not matched to a gene. Germline V gene sequence: CDR1 SGHVS, CDR2 FNYEAQ. This CDR3 spans 14 amino acids. The chain's CDR3 is CASSLQLAGGNQFF. The DNA of the CDR3 is TGTGCCAGCAGCTTACAGTTAGCGGGAGGGAACCAGTTCTTC.